Listed below are T cell receptor beta chains from one sample, sequenced in a study of T cell responses to AZD1222 COVID-19 vaccine. Data came from immunoSEQ multiplex PCR; TCRdb stores just in-frame clones and leaves some out. The table records approximately 150,000 clones, approximately 89% of them present only once. The specimen comprised peripheral blood, sampled 28 days after the second AZD1222 dose. These receptors were collected from an adult who received the AZD1222 COVID-19 vaccine. Both conserved end residues are part of each CDR3. Each record gives: D gene, J gene, V gene, clone size, CDR3 DNA, CDR3 protein. A D gene is named only where the DNA matches it firmly. The size field is filled for only some rows; it gives once, few, many or a size class.

D gene: TRBD2
J gene: TRBJ2-1
V gene: TRBV7-6
clone size: .
CDR3 DNA: TGTGCCAGCAGCCCACTAGCGGGAGGTTCCCATGAGCAGTTCTTC
CDR3 protein: CASSPLAGGSHEQFF

D gene: .
J gene: TRBJ1-6
V gene: TRBV6-5
clone size: .
CDR3 DNA: TGTGCCAGCACGAGCTCCTATAATTCACCCCTCCACTTT
CDR3 protein: CASTSSYNSPLHF

D gene: .
J gene: TRBJ1-2
V gene: TRBV11-2
clone size: .
CDR3 DNA: TGTGCCAGCAGCCCCACCCCCACAGCTGGCTACACCTTC
CDR3 protein: CASSPTPTAGYTF

D gene: .
J gene: TRBJ2-7
V gene: TRBV11-3
clone size: .
CDR3 DNA: TGTGCCAGCAGCTTAGTAGAGAACTACGAGCAGTACTTC
CDR3 protein: CASSLVENYEQYF

D gene: TRBD1
J gene: TRBJ1-3
V gene: TRBV28
clone size: few
CDR3 DNA: TGTGCCAGCAGTTTATCTACAGGGGGCTTTGGTTTT
CDR3 protein: CASSLSTGGFGF

D gene: .
J gene: TRBJ1-6
V gene: TRBV5-4
clone size: .
CDR3 DNA: TGTGCCAGCAGCTTTGCCCCGACCCAGGGAACACCCTATAATTCACCCCTCCACTTT
CDR3 protein: CASSFAPTQGTPYNSPLHF

D gene: .
J gene: TRBJ2-5
V gene: TRBV7-2
clone size: .
CDR3 DNA: TGTGCCAGCAGCCCTCACGGACAAGAGACCCAGTACTTC
CDR3 protein: CASSPHGQETQYF

D gene: .
J gene: TRBJ1-2
V gene: TRBV15
clone size: .
CDR3 DNA: TGTGCCACCAGCAGAGACCGCGGGGCGATTAACTATGGCTACACCTTC
CDR3 protein: CATSRDRGAINYGYTF

D gene: .
J gene: TRBJ2-1
V gene: TRBV4-2
clone size: .
CDR3 DNA: TGTGCCAGCAGCCAAGCAGGCGAGCAGTTCTTC
CDR3 protein: CASSQAGEQFF

D gene: .
J gene: TRBJ1-1
V gene: TRBV30
clone size: .
CDR3 DNA: TGTGCCTGGAAAGGAAAGAGACAGTTAGAAGCTTTCTTT
CDR3 protein: CAWKGKRQLEAFF

D gene: .
J gene: TRBJ1-1
V gene: TRBV6-4
clone size: .
CDR3 DNA: TGTGCCAGCAGTGAGCAGCAGAACACTGAAGCTTTCTTT
CDR3 protein: CASSEQQNTEAFF

D gene: .
J gene: TRBJ1-2
V gene: TRBV28
clone size: few
CDR3 DNA: TGTGCCAGCAGTTCTGGGACATACTATGGCTACACCTTC
CDR3 protein: CASSSGTYYGYTF

D gene: .
J gene: TRBJ2-1
V gene: TRBV5-1
clone size: .
CDR3 DNA: TGCGCCAGCAGCTTGGGCGCAGCTGGTGAGCAGTTCTTC
CDR3 protein: CASSLGAAGEQFF

D gene: .
J gene: TRBJ2-7
V gene: TRBV7-9
clone size: few
CDR3 DNA: TGTGCCAGCAGCTTGGGTTGGGGCCATTCTTCCCCCTACGAGCAGTACTTC
CDR3 protein: CASSLGWGHSSPYEQYF

D gene: .
J gene: TRBJ2-1
V gene: TRBV7-9
clone size: .
CDR3 DNA: TGTGCCAGCAGCCGGGACTGGAGTAATGAGCAGTTCTTC
CDR3 protein: CASSRDWSNEQFF

D gene: .
J gene: TRBJ1-4
V gene: TRBV19
clone size: .
CDR3 DNA: TGTGCCAGTAGTATCGGAGTCGGGGGGCTTAATGAAAAACTGTTTTTT
CDR3 protein: CASSIGVGGLNEKLFF

D gene: .
J gene: TRBJ1-2
V gene: TRBV24-1
clone size: .
CDR3 DNA: TGTGCCACCAGTGACCAAAACAGGGTCGGGGGCTACACCTTC
CDR3 protein: CATSDQNRVGGYTF

D gene: TRBD2
J gene: TRBJ2-1
V gene: TRBV7-2
clone size: .
CDR3 DNA: TGTGCCAGCAGCTTAGCGGGAGGGCCCTACAATGAGCAGTTCTTC
CDR3 protein: CASSLAGGPYNEQFF

D gene: .
J gene: TRBJ1-2
V gene: TRBV3-1/TRBV3-2
clone size: .
CDR3 DNA: TGTGCCAGCAGCCAAGAGTCCAGCTACACCTTC
CDR3 protein: CASSQESSYTF

D gene: TRBD1
J gene: TRBJ2-1
V gene: TRBV10-1
clone size: .
CDR3 DNA: TGCGCCAGCAGTGAGTCGACAGGGACGGATAACTACAATGAGCAGTTCTTC
CDR3 protein: CASSESTGTDNYNEQFF